This T cell receptor beta chain was recorded in a study of cytomegalovirus exposure and HLA in healthy donors (dated by TCRdb to the late 2010s). Broadly, across the study: In an earlier analysis of approximately 640 of the donors, less than 350 Gb of sequence data and 117 million unique TCR beta sequences from about 190 million T cells were reported. Approximately 300 gigabases of sequencing data and some 85 million unique TCR sequences were included in an early release covering 500 to 750 HLA-typed donors. Among the 398 genotyped donors, around 81% belonged to the genetic ancestry cluster associated with self-reported Caucasian donors. The study aimed to test whether cataloging public T cell receptors could reveal signatures of past pathogen exposure. Using immunosequencing, the study profiled T cell repertoires from some 670 subjects and related those repertoires to cytomegalovirus serostatus. In addition to the first cohort of 666 subjects, a separate validation cohort of 130 or so different subjects was used. High-throughput TCR immunosequencing, statistical association of individual TCRs with disease status, and machine learning were combined to predict cytomegalovirus infection status. In a later analysis, previously published TCR beta repertoires from several hundred donors were re-analyzed and high-resolution HLA genotyping was added so that TCR occurrence patterns could be studied. Rather than using new phenotypic data, the later analysis identified candidate immune exposures from TCR beta sequences and from how often those sequences occurred across donors. In an earlier analysis of more than 550 of the donors, high-throughput TCR beta sequencing was used to judge whether each TCR beta V gene segment behaved as functional or pseudogenic. Alongside the repertoire data, information on donor age, sex, ethnicity and CMV serostatus was compiled. In a later genetic analysis, genome-wide SNP genotypes for about three fifths of the roughly 670 donors were used, and that subset was treated as a discovery cohort. Every repertoire in the discovery cohort had been generated on one and the same sequencing platform. HLA typing covered class I and class II loci at four-digit resolution. Typing coverage varied by locus: about 620-630 donors for A, B, C, DRB1 and DQB1; roughly 520 for DQA1; nearly 610 for DPA1; roughly 470 for DPB1. Because of strong linkage in the cohort, five DR-DQ haplotypes were treated as single units for association and clustering. Among some 400 genotyped donors of the cohort, an average of roughly 230,000 unique TCR beta nucleotide sequences was sequenced per donor, of which about 18% were non-productive. The research as a whole found: When HLA alleles, especially DR and DQ, strongly co-occurred, TCR associations were difficult to assign to individual alleles. A cluster of highly shared sequence variants was judged likely to be a technical artifact of the sequencing pipeline. In a later genetic analysis, fewer N-insertions in productive TCRs were reported among donors in an Asian-associated ancestry cluster than the roughly 700-donor mean. The cohort was sequenced for TCR beta chains only, and without alpha or paired-chain data the features that could be detected were limited. Sequencing depth was assumed to be roughly uniform across donors in the presence/absence analyses, though that assumption may not hold. The classifier was reported to diagnose cytomegalovirus status with high specificity and sensitivity in both the original cohort and the validation cohort. An earlier analysis of some 560 of the donors showed that most TCR beta V segments appeared in productive rearrangements either about 87% or about 30% of the time, which broadly matched IMGT annotations. In a later analysis, most CMV-associated TCR beta chains were found to appear HLA-restricted, with HLA associations seemingly driven largely by CMV exposure. Linkage disequilibrium might explain the correlated functional status among segregating V segments, but an unknown experimental factor could not be excluded. The authors suggested that the approach could potentially be extended to other disease states and immunological phenotypes. In a later analysis, the rate of TCR association differed among HLA loci, with DRB1 alleles having the most associated TCRs and HLA-C alleles having the fewest. At a false discovery rate of 0.05, a later analysis linked approximately 18,000 TCR beta sequences to specific HLA alleles. Because counts were too low, 15 or so rarely observed V segments, including chromosome 9 orphons, were excluded from the earlier analysis of 587 of the donors. In a later analysis, HLA-associated TCR beta chains were found to be more clonally expanded and to have lower generation probabilities than equally common non-associated chains. The study gave a list of over 150 TCR beta chains associated with cytomegalovirus. A few of the identified cytomegalovirus-associated TCR beta chains were confirmed in vitro to be specific for cytomegalovirus antigens. CMV serostatus was the only immune exposure information available for the cohort. HLA typing was unavailable for some donors at each locus, so association tests used only the typed subset. According to a later analysis, parvovirus B19, influenza, CMV and Epstein-Barr virus appeared linked to several top co-occurrence clusters. An association between a missense DCLRE1C variant and V-gene and J-gene trimming of TCR beta chains was found in a later genetic analysis and replicated in an independent cohort. Across donors, most TCR sequences were observed very rarely, whereas some public TCRs were present in many individuals. A further reported finding was that TCR beta sequences accurately predicted the HLA-A and HLA-B alleles for most subjects in the first cohort.

Library preparation used the immunoSEQ multiplex PCR assay. For the multiplex PCR, a mixture combining 60 forward primers for TCR Vbeta segments and 13 reverse primers for TCR Jbeta segments was used. The CDR3 region of rearranged TCR beta genes was amplified from genomic DNA by a multiplex PCR assay. On the Illumina HiSeq System, the amplified TCR beta libraries were sequenced as 87-base-pair reads. The authors processed their data as follows. A later analysis counted tens of millions of unique TCR beta chains across the 666 repertoires, and 9 million to 14 million of these chains were shared by at least two donors. A nearest-neighbor algorithm error-corrected the raw reads and collapsed the reads into unique sequences, merging closely related sequences to remove PCR and sequencing errors. V, D and J gene segments were assigned by aligning CDR3 sequences to IMGT reference sequences. For a sequence to be retained, a match of at least six nucleotides to both a V gene segment and a J gene segment was required. A rearrangement was called productive if the CDR3 had no stop codons and remained in frame with V and J, and every other rearrangement was called non-productive. Following IMGT convention, CDR3 was defined as the stretch from the second conserved V-encoded cysteine up to the conserved J-encoded phenylalanine. Sequences without an unambiguous match to a single V gene segment were excluded from the earlier analysis of 450 to 650 of the donors. In an earlier analysis of approximately 590 of the donors, V segments were called functional above 56.7% productive rearrangements and were called segregating when the between-donor standard deviation exceeded 5%. A statistical classification framework was built to diagnose cytomegalovirus status from the catalog of TCR beta chain sequences. A later analysis assigned V and J genes by comparing TCR nucleotide sequences with IMGT/GENE-DB human TR gene sequences. Using the TCRdist pipeline, a later analysis assigned CDR3 sequences along with most-parsimonious VDJ recombination scenarios. In a later analysis, every TCR beta chain was defined by the combination of its CDR3 amino acid sequence and its V-gene family, and reads without a unique V-gene family were dropped. In a later analysis, 500 to 650 highly shared, low-generation-probability nucleotide sequences were removed to address suspected cross-contamination and a sequencing artifact. A later analysis calculated a clonal expansion index for each public chain from normalized within-repertoire ranks of inferred template counts. In a later analysis, generation probabilities were computed using a VDJ recombination model fitted to out-of-frame rearrangements, and the results were checked against IGoR. Hypergeometric tests were used in a later analysis to score TCR-TCR, TCR-HLA and TCR-CMV co-occurrence, with a repertoire-size bias correction applied to the TCR pairs. To estimate false discovery rates, a later analysis permuted the HLA or CMV assignments 20 times. In a later analysis, co-occurring TCRs were grouped using DBSCAN, with TCRdist sequence similarity added in when clustering inside HLA-allele-positive subsets. Co-occurrence clustering excluded repertoires with fewer than 30,000 or more than 120,000 public chains, plus five with anomalous nucleotide sharing. TCRdb obtained this table from immuneACCESS and retained in-frame rearrangements with V and J assigned. These tables miss some clones; where compared with another copy, unresolved V genes account for less than half of the shortfall, and the remainder is unexplained. Clone size and V and J calls were adopted from that table, with D and trimming inferred from the DNA. The sample has 50,000 or so clones on record. Of the sample, around 12% falls within the top ten clones.

On this clone itself: Its antigen has not been determined.

The cohort consisted of 650 to 850 healthy bone marrow donors. At the time of sampling, all cohort members were nominally healthy, though unrecorded immune exposures were likely present. The donor tested CMV seropositive, placing the donor among the 289 seropositive members of the cohort. Each donor provided a peripheral blood sample, and peripheral blood mononuclear cells were used for TCR beta sequencing. The Qiagen DNeasy Blood Extraction Kit was used to extract genomic DNA from the blood cell samples. The TCR sequence derives from a woman in her sixties or seventies in good health and CMV-seropositive. Sequences were obtained from PBMCs.

The CDR3 region has the sequence CASSLGTGTGYTF. The DNA sequence is as follows: TGTGCCAGCAGTTTAGGGACAGGCACTGGCTACACCTTC. The chain employs TRBV28 and TRBJ1-2; 8 junctional bases match TRBD1. The germline V gene supplies CDR1 MDHEN and CDR2 SYDVKM. Relative to germline, V is missing 2 bases and J is missing 7 bases, with 3 bases of the junction outside any gene match. Reading from cysteine to phenylalanine, the CDR3 counts 13 amino acids. The sequence is cut down to CDR3 DNA, 39 bases in frame from base 1.